These 29 T cell receptor beta chains were all obtained from the same sample, sequenced in a study of regulatory T cells in long-lasting Graves disease. Stated time point: newly diagnosed GD, antithyroid drugs for less than 3 months. Isolated PBMC RNA provided the starting material for the TCR library. Construction of TCR beta libraries relied on iRepertoire HTBI primers and on Arm-PCR targeting CDR3 regions. TCRdb processed the multiplex PCR reads anew with MiXCR; each CDR3 protein has one entry. The sample shows approximately 400,000 distinct CDR3 sequences, 15% of them seen only once. The material was peripheral blood mononuclear cells (PBMCs), obtained at new diagnosis, from a patient treated with antithyroid drugs. These receptors were collected from a female donor with Graves disease.

This clonotype turned up a few times. The CDR3, as DNA: TGTGCCAGCAGCTTAGTTTCTAGCGGGGAAAAGAGGGGGTTCTTC. Its protein is CASSLVSSGEKRGFF. The chain combines TRBV11-2 with TRBJ2-1, with TRBD2 matching over 9 bases. The length of the CDR3 is 15 residues. Germline V gene sequence: CDR1 SGHAT, CDR2 FQNNGV. Trimming took 1 base from V and 15 from J; bases not matched to a gene: 13.

This clonotype turned up a few times. The chain employs TRBV27 and TRBJ1-2; 7 positions match TRBD1. CDR3 length: 15 amino acids. Germline values: CDR1 MNHEY, CDR2 SMNVEV (reference sequence). Losses at the gene ends were 0 bases for V and 2 bases for J; bases not matched to a gene: 3. The CDR3 bases are TGTGCCAGCAGTTTATCGAGGGACAGAAACTATGGCTACACCTTC. The encoded protein is CASSLSRDRNYGYTF.

This clonotype was observed many times. The V gene is TRBV7-2, the J gene TRBJ2-1; D is perhaps TRBD2 (6 bases). The CDR3 spans 15 residues. V lost 5 bases and J 5 bases, leaving 16 bases between the germline ends. Germline loops: CDR1 SGHTA, CDR2 FQGNSA. The CDR3 sequence is CASSRSGTENNEQFF. DNA for the CDR3: TGTGCCAGCAGCCGCTCCGGGACTGAAAACAATGAGCAGTTCTTC.

The chain recombines TRBV27 with TRBJ1-2, with D possibly matching TRBD1 (5 bases). V lost 0 bases to trimming and J lost 4 bases, with 6 bases between them. Germline CDR1 reads MNHEY; CDR2 reads SMNVEV (reference sequence). CDR3 length equals 13 residues. CDR3: CASSLSGLYGYTF. CDR3 DNA: TGTGCCAGCAGTTTATCGGGGCTCTATGGCTACACCTTC.

This clonotype was seen many times. The chain carries TRBV27 and TRBJ1-5; no clear D gene. Deletions cut 3 bases from V and 4 bases from J, with 7 bases between. This CDR3 comprises 13 residues. Germline loops: CDR1 MNHEY, CDR2 SMNVEV (reference sequence). Here the CDR3 DNA reads TGTGCCAGCAGTTTTACGGGGAATCAGCCCCAGCATTTT. Amino acids: CASSFTGNQPQHF.

Only a few counts were recorded for this clonotype. As DNA, the CDR3 is TGTGCCAGCAGTTACGACCAGTACGAAGCTTTCTTT. It specifies CASSYDQYEAFF. V gene TRBV28 combines with J gene TRBJ1-1; D is uncertain. Germline CDR1 reads MDHEN; CDR2 reads SYDVKM. The V end was cut by 4 bases, the J end by 8 bases, with 11 bases between. The CDR3 is 12 amino acids.

This clonotype was recorded a few times. The genes are TRBV12-3 or TRBV12-4 and TRBJ1-3; unclear D gene. The CDR3 loop spans 14 amino acids. The V and J ends lost 3 bases and 2 bases respectively, with 8 bases between them. CDR3 nucleotide sequence: TGTGCCAGCAGTTTCGGTTATCCTGGAAACACCATATATTTT. It is translated as CASSFGYPGNTIYF.

The chain carries TRBV25-1 and TRBJ2-3; a weak D match, TRBD2 (6 bases). The germline CDR1 and CDR2 sequences are MGHDK and SYGVNS. V was pared by 2 bases and J by 0 bases, with 15 bases between. This CDR3 comprises 17 residues. The DNA of the CDR3 is TGTGCCAGCAGTGAAAACGGGCGCGGAGGGAGCACAGATACGCAGTATTTT. It codes for CASSENGRGGSTDTQYF.

The V and J genes are TRBV27 and TRBJ2-2; 15 bases line up with TRBD2. CDR1 is MNHEY, CDR2 SMNVEV, per germline (reference sequence). CDR3 length: 21 residues. V shed 1 base and J 5 bases; nucleotides not matched to a gene: 14. CDR3 sequence reads: CASSLLGGTSGRLRATGELFF. The CDR3 nucleotides are TGTGCCAGCAGTTTATTAGGTGGGACTAGCGGGAGGTTACGGGCAACCGGGGAGCTGTTTTTT.

The table lists this clonotype with many counts. The chain recombines TRBV10-1 with TRBJ1-1; D is ambiguous. Germline assignment: CDR1 WNHNN and CDR2 SYGVQD (reference sequence). Trimming removed 6 bases at V and 1 base at J, with 9 bases between. CDR3 length: 13 residues. The CDR3 region has the DNA TGCGCCAGCAGAGCGGCATGGAACACTGAAGCTTTCTTT. The encoded protein is CASRAAWNTEAFF.

This clonotype was observed at least ten times. The J gene is TRBJ2-1, the V gene TRBV6-1; D is unclear. The CDR3 length is 14 residues. Trimming removed 2 bases at V and 7 bases at J, with 12 bases between. The germline V gene has CDR1 MNHNS and CDR2 SASEGT. DNA for the CDR3: TGTGCCAGCAGTGAAAGTAGTAGGGTGAATGAGCAGTTCTTC. The encoded protein is CASSESSRVNEQFF.

This chain joins TRBV27 and TRBJ2-2, with no clear D. The germline V and J ends were trimmed by 5 bases and 9 bases, with 10 bases remaining between them. Looked up from germline, CDR1 is MNHEY and CDR2 is SMNVEV (reference sequence). The CDR3 consists of 12 residues. The CDR3 DNA is TGTGCCAGCAGTAACGTCGGGCGGGAGCTGTTTTTT. This gives the protein CASSNVGRELFF.

This clonotype occurred a few times. Written as DNA, the CDR3 is TGTGCCAGCTCACCAGGATTTGAGGAAAAACTGTTTTTT. This sequence encodes CASSPGFEEKLFF. This rearrangement joins TRBV18 to TRBJ1-4; D unclear. The CDR3 is made up of 13 amino acids. V was trimmed by 2 bases and J by 8 bases, leaving 9 bases between them. The germline V gene has CDR1 KGHSH and CDR2 LQKENI.

In this sample, this clonotype turned up a few times. The chain combines TRBV5-5 with TRBJ2-5, with TRBD1 identical over 11 bases. The V gene end was trimmed by 3 bases and the J gene end by 4 bases; junction bases not matched to a gene: 8. This CDR3 contains 16 residues. Germline CDR1 and CDR2: SGHKS and YYEKEE (reference sequence). The CDR3 DNA follows: TGTGCCAGCAGCTCGCAAGGACAGGGGGCGGGAGAGACCCAGTACTTC. Its translation: CASSSQGQGAGETQYF.

The gene calls are TRBV27 and TRBJ1-1, with unresolved D. CDR1 is MNHEY, CDR2 SMNVEV, per germline (reference sequence). Trimming left V 6 bases short and J 5 bases short, with 10 bases between. This CDR3 contains 12 residues. CDR3 DNA sequence: TGTGCCAGCAGGCAGGCGGCGACTGAAGCTTTCTTT. This sequence encodes CASRQAATEAFF.

This clonotype was counted a few times. The chain employs TRBV10-2 and TRBJ2-1; either TRBD1 or TRBD2 may supply D (7 bases each). There are 14 residues in the CDR3. The germline CDR1 and CDR2 sequences are WSHSY and SAAADI. Trimming took off 11 bases at V and 3 bases at J, with 17 bases between the two ends. The CDR3 here is CAAHQGGYYNEQFF. The CDR3 DNA follows: TGCGCCGCCCACCAGGGGGGGTACTACAATGAGCAGTTCTTC.

Ten or more counts support this clonotype. The chain uses TRBV27 and TRBJ2-7; 13 nucleotides align to TRBD2. Looked up from germline, CDR1 is MNHEY and CDR2 is SMNVEV (reference sequence). CDR3 length: 19 residues. After removal of 5 bases from V and 0 bases from J, the junction contained 13 bases not matched to a gene. The CDR3 DNA is TGTGCCAGCAGTACATTCGGACTAGCGGGAGAATTGAGCTCCTACGAGCAGTACTTC. It codes for CASSTFGLAGELSSYEQYF.

The sample holds many counts of this clonotype. The J gene is TRBJ2-2, the V gene TRBV3-1, with no clear D. Trimming stripped 4 bases from V and 5 bases from J, with 8 bases between. The germline V gene has CDR1 LGHDT and CDR2 YNNKEL (reference sequence). The CDR3 consists of 13 residues. This CDR3 is CASSPDGTGELFF. DNA of the CDR3: TGTGCCAGCAGCCCCGACGGTACCGGGGAGCTGTTTTTT.

Worth noting for this clonotype: A much larger clone sits a single nucleotide away, making a read error possible. The rearrangement joins TRBV6-1 to TRBJ1-5; TRBD1 matches 7 bases. The germline V gene has CDR1 MNHNS and CDR2 SASEGT. The CDR3 has 13 residues. The V gene end was trimmed by 5 bases and the J gene end by 4 bases; junction bases not matched to a gene: 2. CDR3: CASSKTGNQPQHF. The CDR3 DNA follows: TGTGCCAGCAGTAAGACAGGGAATCAGCCCCAGCATTTT.

This clonotype was seen repeatedly, ten times or more. The V and J genes are TRBV3-1 and TRBJ2-3, with no clear D. The V gene lost 3 bases and the J gene lost 6 bases, with 7 bases spanning the gap. Per germline, CDR1 LGHDT and CDR2 YNNKEL (reference sequence). The CDR3 consists of 12 residues. The CDR3 is CASSHIRDTQYF. The CDR3 DNA follows: TGTGCCAGCAGCCACATAAGGGATACGCAGTATTTT.

This clonotype showed up many times. This chain connects TRBV27 to TRBJ2-2; D perhaps matches TRBD1 (6 bases). From germline, CDR1 is MNHEY and CDR2 SMNVEV (reference sequence). The CDR3 extends over 15 amino acids. Trimming took 6 bases from V and 7 from J, leaving 18 bases between them. CDR3 DNA: TGTGCCAGCAGGACCCTACAGGGATTGGGCGGGGAGCTGTTTTTT. Encoded protein: CASRTLQGLGGELFF.

As for this clonotype: Given a far larger clone just one base away, this is likely a sequencing read error. The rearrangement links TRBV28 to TRBJ2-1; D is unresolved. The germline V gene has CDR1 MDHEN and CDR2 SYDVKM. Trimming left V 4 bases short and J 10 bases short, with 23 bases between. This CDR3 contains 16 residues. The CDR3 DNA sequence: TGTGCCAGCAGTTCACTCCCCCAGCAGCCCTCCTACGAGCAGTTCTTC. Translating gives CASSSLPQQPSYEQFF.

This clonotype was recorded at least ten times. The V gene is TRBV28, the J gene TRBJ2-7; TRBD1 matches at 8 bases. The CDR3 length is 14 residues. V trimming: 7 bases; J trimming: 3 bases; junction bases outside the gene matches: 8. Germline V gives CDR1 MDHEN, CDR2 SYDVKM. The CDR3 region is CASNWDRTHYEQYF. In nucleotides, the CDR3 is TGTGCCAGCAATTGGGACAGGACCCACTACGAGCAGTACTTC.

This clonotype was seen more than once but under ten times. This chain joins TRBV9 and TRBJ1-3; no reliable D call. Trimming took off 3 bases at V and 4 bases at J, with 5 bases between the two ends. The germline gives CDR1 SGDLS, CDR2 YYNGEE. This CDR3 comprises 12 residues. Here the CDR3 DNA reads TGTGCCAGCAGCGCCGAAGGAAACACCATATATTTT. Translation: CASSAEGNTIYF.

The V gene is TRBV18, the J gene TRBJ2-2, with D perhaps TRBD1 (6 bases). Trimming shortened V by 1 base and J by 4 bases, and 13 bases separated the two germline ends. This CDR3 has 16 amino acids. CDR1 is KGHSH, CDR2 LQKENI, per germline. The DNA for the CDR3 is TGTGCCAGCTCACCACAGGGACAATCTATCACCGGGGAGCTGTTTTTT. Protein product: CASSPQGQSITGELFF. Full variable domain (outside the CDR3, taken from reference TRBV18 and TRBJ2-2): NAGVMQNPRHLVRRRGQEARLRCSPMKGHSHVYWYRQLPEEGLKFMVYLQKENIIDESGMPKERFSAEFPKEGPSILRIQQVVRGDSAAYFCASSPQGQSITGELFFGEGSRLTVL.

This clonotype was detected ten times or more. This chain connects TRBV12-5 to TRBJ1-1, with TRBD1 as a possible D gene (6 bases). Germline V gene sequence: CDR1 LGHNT, CDR2 FRNRAP. V was pared by 0 bases and J by 2 bases, with 7 bases between. CDR3 length equals 14 residues. Here the CDR3 DNA reads TGTGCTAGTGGTTTGGTAGGGGGAAACACTGAAGCTTTCTTT. This translates into CASGLVGGNTEAFF.

This clonotype turned up a few times. The chain carries TRBV4-1 and TRBJ2-5, with D perhaps matching TRBD1 (5 bases). The V end lost 4 bases, the J end lost 2 bases, and 32 bases lay between the germline ends. There are 21 residues in the CDR3. Per the germline V gene, CDR1 is MGHRA and CDR2 is YSYEKL. CDR3 residues: CASSRLPLGRAIRNKQETQYF. The DNA of the CDR3 is TGCGCCAGCAGCCGCCTCCCCCTGGGCAGGGCTATCAGGAACAAACAAGAGACCCAGTACTTC.

This clonotype showed up many times. The chain joins TRBV20-1 to TRBJ1-5; tentatively, D is TRBD1 (5 bases). Germline values: CDR1 DFQATT, CDR2 SNEGSKA (reference sequence). The CDR3 is 15 amino acids. Between the trimmed V and J ends, which lost 0 bases and 3 bases, there was a span of 12 bases. CDR3 bases: TGCAGTGCTAGAGATGGGACCGGTACCAATCAGCCCCAGCATTTT. Amino acids: CSARDGTGTNQPQHF.

There are a few counts of this clonotype. The V and J genes are TRBV4-2 and TRBJ2-5; 8 positions match TRBD2. Germline V gene lookup returns CDR1 LGHNA and CDR2 YNFKEQ. The CDR3 totals 17 residues. Trimming cost V 0 bases and J 2 bases; bases outside gene matches: 8. CDR3 protein: CASSQEQYGGGQETQYF. The DNA of the CDR3 is TGTGCCAGCAGCCAAGAACAGTACGGGGGGGGACAAGAGACCCAGTACTTC.